The next 32 T cell receptor beta chains were all read from a single sample in a study of CD8 T cells in Susac syndrome. RNA in amounts of roughly 0.45 to 1 ug was reverse transcribed with random hexamers. TCRdb fed the immunoSEQ multiplex PCR reads into MiXCR, producing one record per CDR3 protein. Of 300,000 to 350,000 distinct CDR3 sequences listed, 92% are singletons. Sequencing used CD4+ T cells from PBMCs. The source is a human donor with multiple sclerosis.

CDR3 region: CASSTLAGGSLDEQFF. CDR3 nucleotides: TGTGCCAGCAGCACCCTAGCGGGGGGGAGTCTCGATGAGCAGTTCTTC. The gene calls are TRBV11-2 and TRBJ2-1; 12 bases map to TRBD2. CDR3 length: 16 residues. In germline, CDR1 is SGHAT, CDR2 FQNNGV. The trim removed 5 bases at V and 8 bases at J, leaving 10 bases unmatched. Full variable domain (missing parts from reference TRBV11-2 and TRBJ2-1): EAGVAQSPRYKIIEKRQSVAFWCNPISGHATLYWYQQILGQGPKLLIQFQNNGVVDDSQLPKDRFSAERLKGVDSTLKIQPAKLEDSAVYLCASSTLAGGSLDEQFFGPGTRLTVL.

The V call is TRBV5-1, the J call TRBJ1-2; D unclear. CDR1 and CDR2 (germline): SGHRS, YFSETQ. V was trimmed by 7 bases and J by 6 bases, leaving 16 bases between them. The CDR3 spans 13 residues. CDR3 loop: CASRKGGADGYTF. The CDR3 DNA reads as TGCGCCAGCCGTAAGGGCGGCGCAGATGGCTACACCTTC.

The CDR3 sequence is CASSLPGQGEAFF. In nucleotides, the CDR3 is TGTGCCAGCAGCTTACCGGGACAGGGAGAAGCTTTCTTT. The rearrangement uses TRBV7-9 and TRBJ1-1, with TRBD1 matching 9 bases. The CDR3 runs 13 residues. CDR1 and CDR2 from the germline V gene are SEHNR and FQNEAQ (reference sequence). Trimming took 2 bases from V and 8 from J; bases not matched to a gene: 3.

This clonotype appeared a single time. This chain connects TRBV18 to TRBJ2-5, with 9 bases lining up with TRBD1. CDR3 length: 15 residues. Losses at the gene ends were 2 bases for V and 4 bases for J; bases not matched to a gene: 5. CDR1 is KGHSH and CDR2 is LQKENI in the germline V gene. The CDR3 DNA reads TGTGCCAGCTCACCATTGCGACAGGGGGGAGAGACCCAGTACTTC. This codes for CASSPLRQGGETQYF. Based on the CDR3 plus reference TRBV18 and TRBJ2-5, the full variable domain is NAGVMQNPRHLVRRRGQEARLRCSPMKGHSHVYWYRQLPEEGLKFMVYLQKENIIDESGMPKERFSAEFPKEGPSILRIQQVVRGDSAAYFCASSPLRQGGETQYFGPGTRLLVL.

V usage is TRBV10-3 and J usage is TRBJ1-2; D uncertain. Trimming removed 7 bases from V and 11 bases from J, with 23 bases in between. The germline V gene encodes CDR1 ENHRY and CDR2 SYGVKD. CDR3 length equals 14 residues. In nucleotides, the CDR3 is TGTGCCATCACCCCGCATGAACTGACGGGCGGGTACACCTTC. It specifies CAITPHELTGGYTF.

In DNA, the CDR3 is TGTGCCAGCAGCCATAGCCCCACAGGGCACACTGAAGCTTTCTTT. It encodes CASSHSPTGHTEAFF. The chain recombines TRBV3-1 with TRBJ1-1; tentative D call: TRBD1 (6 bases). This CDR3 has 15 amino acids. Trimming cost V 3 bases and J 3 bases, with 14 bases left between them. Germline V gene sequence: CDR1 LGHDT, CDR2 YNNKEL (reference sequence). The variable domain in full, completed from reference TRBV3-1 and TRBJ1-1, reads DTAVSQTPKYLVTQMGNDKSIKCEQNLGHDTMYWYKQDSKKFLKIMFSYNNKELIINETVPNRFSPKSPDKAHLNLHINSLELGDSAVYFCASSHSPTGHTEAFFGQGTRLTVV.

The rearrangement links TRBV28 to TRBJ1-5; perhaps TRBD1 as D (6 bases). V was cut by 11 bases and J by 1 base, with 18 bases left in between. Germline loops: CDR1 MDHEN, CDR2 SYDVKM. The CDR3 has 15 amino acids. Here the CDR3 DNA reads TGTGCCCCCCGAGGACAGTTCATGAGCAATCAGCCCCAGCATTTT. Translation: CAPRGQFMSNQPQHF.

The sample holds one count of this clonotype. The rearrangement joins TRBV18 to TRBJ1-1, with D perhaps matching TRBD1 (5 bases). The CDR3 contains 13 residues. In germline, CDR1 is KGHSH, CDR2 LQKENI. V lost 3 bases and J 3 bases, leaving 8 bases between the germline ends. CDR3 loop: CASSPRVHTEAFF. The CDR3 bases are TGTGCCAGCTCACCCAGGGTGCACACTGAAGCTTTCTTT.

The CDR3 here is CASSSPPHRYTQYF. CDR3 coding DNA: TGTGCCAGCAGCTCCCCCCCCCACAGATATACGCAGTATTTT. V is TRBV7-2 and J is TRBJ2-3; D is ambiguous. The CDR3 runs to 14 residues. Trimming shortened V by 4 bases and J by 7 bases, and 15 bases separated the two germline ends. CDR1 and CDR2 (germline): SGHTA, FQGNSA.

The chain joins TRBV15 to TRBJ1-6, with a possible D match to TRBD1 (6 bases). V lost 1 base and J 6 bases, leaving 10 bases between the germline ends. CDR1 LNHNV and CDR2 YYDKDF come from the germline V gene (reference sequence). The CDR3 has 15 amino acids. Here the CDR3 DNA reads TGTGCCACCAGCAGAGGGACAGCCCTTAATTCACCCCTCCACTTT. It yields the protein CATSRGTALNSPLHF.

The rearrangement joins TRBV10-3 to TRBJ2-4, with 7 bases matching TRBD1. The V segment lost 8 bases and the J segment 8 bases; nucleotides outside the gene matches: 3. CDR3 size: 11 residues. Germline loops: CDR1 ENHRY, CDR2 SYGVKD. CDR3 region: CAIGDSDIQYF. CDR3 nucleotide sequence: TGTGCCATCGGGGACAGTGACATTCAGTACTTC.

V and J are TRBV5-6 and TRBJ1-5; TRBD1 matches at 10 bases. Germline lookup yields CDR1 SGHDT and CDR2 YYEEEE. The V segment lost 4 bases and the J segment 7 bases; nucleotides outside the gene matches: 8. The CDR3 sequence is 15 residues long. The CDR3 loop reads CASSGSGTGEQPQHF. In DNA form, the CDR3 reads TGTGCCAGCAGCGGATCCGGGACAGGGGAACAGCCCCAGCATTTT.

This chain connects TRBV5-4 to TRBJ2-3, with 10 bases matching TRBD2. CDR1 SGHNT and CDR2 YYREEE come from the germline V gene (reference sequence). The CDR3 contains 14 residues. The V segment lost 4 bases and the J segment 12 bases; nucleotides outside the gene matches: 11. CDR3 sequence: CASSPKLAGSHQYF. The CDR3 DNA reads as TGTGCCAGCAGCCCAAAACTAGCGGGATCTCACCAGTATTTT.

This clonotype was detected only a few times. The chain recombines TRBV11-2 with TRBJ2-3; D possibly corresponds to TRBD2 (5 bases). The germline CDR1 and CDR2 sequences are SGHAT and FQNNGV. The V end lost 6 bases, the J end lost 7 bases, and 23 bases lay between the germline ends. This CDR3 has 16 amino acids. The CDR3 coding sequence is TGTGCCAGCAGGAACCCGGGGAGAACCAAGATTTATACGCAGTATTTT. Encoded protein: CASRNPGRTKIYTQYF.

This clonotype was detected once. The rearrangement joins TRBV20-1 to TRBJ1-5; D uncertain. The CDR3 extends over 14 amino acids. From germline, CDR1 is DFQATT and CDR2 SNEGSKA (reference sequence). V was clipped by 1 base and J by 2 bases, with 9 bases between them. In nucleotides, the CDR3 is TGCAGTGCTAGAGCAGGCGGGGGCAATCAGCCCCAGCATTTT. Amino acid sequence: CSARAGGGNQPQHF.

The V gene is TRBV12-3 or TRBV12-4, the J gene TRBJ1-1; TRBD1 is a possible D gene (6 bases). The V end was cut by 2 bases, the J end by 2 bases, with 9 bases between. The CDR3 covers 14 residues. The CDR3 sequence is CASSLQQGNTEAFF. CDR3 coding DNA: TGTGCCAGCAGTTTACAACAGGGCAACACTGAAGCTTTCTTT.

This chain joins TRBV5-6 and TRBJ1-1; 8 nucleotides line up with TRBD1. The germline CDR1 and CDR2 sequences are SGHDT and YYEEEE. The CDR3 is 16 amino acids. After removal of 2 bases from V and 6 bases from J, the junction contained 12 bases not matched to a gene. The CDR3 DNA reads TGTGCCAGCAGCTTACTCGACAGGGGAGCATTGGCTGAAGCTTTCTTT. Translated: CASSLLDRGALAEAFF.

This chain joins TRBV9 and TRBJ2-1, with 14 positions matching TRBD2. Germline-derived CDR1 and CDR2 are SGDLS and YYNGEE. Unmatched junction bases numbered 4, after V lost 2 bases and J lost 6 bases. The CDR3 totals 16 residues. The CDR3 bases are TGTGCCAGCAGCGTGGGGACTAGCGGGGGCCTCAATGAGCAGTTCTTC. Encoded protein: CASSVGTSGGLNEQFF.

This clonotype was counted a single time. The chain links TRBV6-2 or TRBV6-3 to TRBJ1-5; perhaps TRBD1 as D (6 bases). The CDR3 is made up of 17 amino acids. V lost 11 bases to trimming and J lost 0 bases, with 23 bases between them. Germline CDR1 MNHEY, CDR2 SVGEGT. CDR3 in amino acids: CAAAGRGGSYSNQPQHF. The CDR3, as DNA: TGTGCCGCAGCCGGCCGAGGGGGGTCATATAGCAATCAGCCCCAGCATTTT.

The CDR3 coding sequence is TGTGCCAGCTCCAACTATGGACAGGTAAAAGATCAGCCCCAGCATTTT. Residues: CASSNYGQVKDQPQHF. The chain uses TRBV18 and TRBJ1-5, with 7 bases matching TRBD1. Losses at the gene ends were 6 bases for V and 5 bases for J; bases not matched to a gene: 13. The CDR3 totals 16 residues. CDR1 KGHSH and CDR2 LQKENI come from the germline V gene.

The rearrangement uses TRBV20-1 and TRBJ2-7; 11 nucleotides align to TRBD2. The V and J ends lost 5 bases and 2 bases, in that order; junction bases with no gene match: 5. This CDR3 has 14 amino acids. Per germline, CDR1 DFQATT and CDR2 SNEGSKA (reference sequence). The CDR3 DNA reads TGCAGTGCTTCCGGACTAGCGGGCACCTACGAGCAGTACTTC. Encoded protein: CSASGLAGTYEQYF.

The V and J genes are TRBV28 and TRBJ1-2; D is perhaps TRBD1 (5 bases). CDR1 and CDR2 from the germline V gene are MDHEN and SYDVKM. Trimming took off 6 bases at V and 4 bases at J, with 18 bases between the two ends. This CDR3 is 15 amino acids long. CDR3 nucleotides: TGTGCCAGCAGCCCAGCAGCACAGGCCTTCTATGGCTACACCTTC. It is translated as CASSPAAQAFYGYTF.

The chain links TRBV7-6 to TRBJ2-7; TRBD1 is a possible D gene (6 bases). Germline V lookup: CDR1 SGHVS, CDR2 FNYEAQ. Trimming removed 2 bases at V and 5 bases at J, with 10 bases between. CDR3 length equals 13 residues. This CDR3 is CASSLHRVDEQYF. The CDR3 DNA follows: TGTGCCAGCAGCTTACACAGGGTAGACGAGCAGTACTTC.

V gene TRBV20-1 combines with J gene TRBJ2-7; TRBD2 is a possible D gene (6 bases). Germline-derived CDR1 and CDR2 are DFQATT and SNEGSKA (reference sequence). The ends were cut back, 3 bases at V and 3 bases at J, with 15 bases in the middle. CDR3 length: 14 residues. The CDR3 DNA reads as TGCAGTGCTAGCGGGGGTCGCGGCTACTACGAGCAGTACTTC. This sequence encodes CSASGGRGYYEQYF.

The rearrangement joins TRBV5-4 to TRBJ2-5; D is undetermined. Trimming cost V 0 bases and J 1 base, with 7 bases left between them. Germline lookup yields CDR1 SGHNT and CDR2 YYREEE (reference sequence). The CDR3 consists of 14 residues. The CDR3 here is CASSLEASQETQYF. The CDR3 nucleotides read TGTGCCAGCAGCTTGGAGGCTAGCCAAGAGACCCAGTACTTC.

CDR3 residues: CAISRGLNNEQFF. The CDR3 DNA is TGTGCCATCAGCCGGGGACTAAACAATGAGCAGTTCTTC. This chain joins TRBV10-3 and TRBJ2-1; TRBD2 aligns across 7 bases. Per germline, CDR1 ENHRY and CDR2 SYGVKD. The CDR3 contains 13 residues. J was trimmed by 5 bases and V by 6 bases; bases with no gene match: 4.

This clonotype occurred once. The chain combines TRBV4-3 with TRBJ2-3; D is perhaps TRBD2 (8 bases). This CDR3 has 14 amino acids. Germline V CDR1 and CDR2: LGHNA, YSLEER. The ends were cut back, 11 bases at V and 4 bases at J, with 19 bases in the middle. CDR3 loop: CASAPGGGPDTQYF. As DNA, the CDR3 is TGCGCCTCCGCGCCGGGAGGGGGCCCAGATACGCAGTATTTT.

The chain has TRBV6-2 or TRBV6-3 and TRBJ1-5, with D hard to call. V was cut by 0 bases and J by 1 base, with 13 bases left in between. CDR1 and CDR2 from the germline V gene are MNHEY and SVGEGT. The CDR3 consists of 17 residues. DNA for the CDR3: TGTGCCAGCAGTTACTCGAGCGGCGGACCCAGCAATCAGCCCCAGCATTTT. This sequence encodes CASSYSSGGPSNQPQHF.

CDR3 protein: CSAIITLNTEAFF. CDR3 in DNA: TGCAGTGCTATAATTACCCTGAACACTGAAGCTTTCTTT. V is TRBV20-1 and J is TRBJ1-1, with no clear D. The V end lost 4 bases, the J end lost 0 bases, and 9 bases lay between the germline ends. The CDR3 has 13 amino acids. Germline assignment: CDR1 DFQATT and CDR2 SNEGSKA (reference sequence).

The chain is built from TRBV18 and TRBJ1-3; D may be TRBD1 (6 bases). The CDR3 covers 13 residues. V lost 3 bases, J lost 6 bases, and 9 bases lay in between. Germline CDR1 and CDR2: KGHSH and LQKENI. CDR3 DNA sequence: TGTGCCAGCTCACCGGACAGTAAAAACACCATATATTTT. Translation: CASSPDSKNTIYF.

Concerning this clonotype: Mismatch with germline at one junction end may stem from a read error. V and J are TRBV24-1 and TRBJ2-3, with TRBD2 as a possible D gene (6 bases). Germline V CDR1 and CDR2: KGHDR, SFDVKD. The CDR3 totals 15 residues. CDR3 residues: CATSALRRVGDTQYF. In DNA, the CDR3 is TGTGCCACCAGTGCTTTGAGGAGGGTTGGAGATACGCAGTATTTT.

The chain combines TRBV12-3 or TRBV12-4 with TRBJ1-3, with 7 bases identical to TRBD1. The CDR3 runs 15 residues. V lost 7 bases, J lost 3 bases, and 9 bases stayed unmatched. The CDR3: CASTAGTVFGNTIYF. CDR3 sequence (DNA): TGTGCCAGCACCGCCGGGACAGTCTTTGGAAACACCATATATTTT.